Listed below are T cell receptor beta chains from one sample, sequenced in a study of T cells after yellow fever vaccination. MiXCR was run by TCRdb on the 5' RACE reads, yielding one entry per CDR3 protein. The table records over 200,000 distinct CDR3 sequences, approximately 6.8% of them present only once. The sample was CD4+ T cells sorted from PBMCs, taken on the day of the yellow fever booster vaccination. Every receptor here comes from a man aged 25 to 40 who received the YFV17D yellow fever vaccine. CDR3s include the opening cysteine and the closing phenylalanine or tryptophan. The order of the fields is J gene, D gene, V gene, CDR3 length, clone size, CDR3 protein, CDR3 DNA. The D gene is left open where the match is weak. Expanded clones get a size class; other rows say once, few or many, or leave the size out.

>TRBJ2-3|-|TRBV30|13|-
CALNTGVTDTQYF
TGTGCCTTGAATACGGGAGTCACAGATACGCAGTATTTT
>TRBJ2-7|TRBD1|TRBV20-1|14|few
CSAHRQGEPYEQYF
TGCAGTGCTCATCGACAGGGGGAGCCCTACGAGCAGTACTTC
>TRBJ1-6|-|TRBV7-8|15|few
CASSLVPDYNSPLHF
TGTGCCAGCAGCTTAGTACCAGATTATAATTCACCCCTCCACTTT
>TRBJ2-3|TRBD2|TRBV6-2/TRBV6-3|14|-
CASASRELADTQYF
TGTGCCAGCGCTTCGCGGGAGCTGGCAGATACGCAGTATTTT
>TRBJ1-2|TRBD1|TRBV11-2|15|-
CASSLAGTGYSGYTF
TGTGCCAGCAGCTTAGCCGGGACAGGGTATAGTGGCTACACCTTC
>TRBJ2-7|-|TRBV11-2|13|many
CASSSDRTYEQYF
TGTGCCAGCAGCTCTGACAGGACCTACGAGCAGTACTTC
>TRBJ2-5|-|TRBV5-1|14|few
CASNRDQGMKTQYF
TGCGCCAGTAACCGGGACCAAGGGATGAAGACCCAGTACTTC
>TRBJ1-5|-|TRBV30|13|few
CAWAWGQNQPQHF
TGTGCCTGGGCTTGGGGGCAGAATCAGCCCCAGCATTTT
>TRBJ2-2|-|TRBV28|13|many
CASWTVNTGELFF
TGTGCCAGCTGGACAGTTAACACCGGGGAGCTGTTTTTT
>TRBJ1-1|-|TRBV5-1|15|-
CASSALGDMNTEAFF
TGCGCCAGCAGCGCCCTGGGGGACATGAACACTGAAGCTTTCTTT
>TRBJ2-1|-|TRBV20-1|12|many
CSAYRGSNEQFF
TGCAGTGCTTATCGGGGCTCAAATGAGCAGTTCTTC
>TRBJ1-5|TRBD1|TRBV7-9|16|many
CASSRIQGAGNQPQHF
TGTGCCAGCAGCCGAATCCAGGGGGCAGGCAATCAGCCCCAGCATTTT
>TRBJ1-1|-|TRBV29-1|10|many
CSVGNTEAFF
TGCAGCGTTGGAAACACTGAAGCTTTCTTT